This TCR beta chain emerged from a study of technical replicates of blood from several donors. Some clones are missing from TCRdb's copy, which holds only in-frame ones; the method was immunoSEQ multiplex PCR. The sample lists about 94,000 clones; roughly 95% were seen once. CDR1 and CDR2 from the germline V gene are SEHNR and FQNEAQ (reference sequence). With 1 base removed from V and 2 bases from J, the gap between germline ends came to 8 bases. This CDR3 is built from 14 residues. J is TRBJ1-2 and V is TRBV7-9; no firm D call. The receptor was derived from a human donor in good health. Sequencing was performed on T cells isolated from PBMCs. The CDR3: CASSLDVENYGYTF. The CDR3 bases are TGTGCCAGCAGCTTAGATGTGGAGAACTATGGCTACACCTTC.